This record covers a single T cell receptor (beta chain). As yet, its antigen is unknown. The CDR3 has 15 residues. J was trimmed by 6 bases and V by 1 base; bases with no gene match: 6. Germline values: CDR1 SQVTM, CDR2 ANQGSEA. The data derive from a study of shared clonotypes between healthy human individuals. Cells designated naive CD8 were CD45RO-negative and were positively selected for CCR7, with terminally differentiated effector memory CD45RA+ cells excluded. Assay execution proceeded at the deep level. Assay: immunoSEQ multiplex PCR; the TCRdb copy retains only in-frame clones and omits some. This table has about 590,000 clones, less than 97% appearing once. Overall study results and limits: When compared with the clonotypes that were shared by all four sorted-subset donors, the non-shared clonotypes turned out to have lower generation probabilities. Compared with memory subsets, naive subsets generally had larger estimated richness.

This clonotype originated in a woman aged 30 to 39 in good health. The V and J genes are TRBV29-1 and TRBJ2-2; 9 bases agree with TRBD1. Source material: naive CD8+ T cells sorted from blood. CDR3 region: CSVEARDRAAGELFF. DNA for the CDR3: TGCAGCGTTGAAGCAAGGGACAGGGCGGCCGGGGAGCTGTTTTTT.